What follows are 21 T cell receptor beta chains derived from one specimen sequenced in a study of T cell changes during pregnancy in multiple sclerosis. Produced via immunoSEQ multiplex PCR; TCRdb's table is partial and in-frame only. The table has about 50,000 clones, approximately 95% seen once. Sample: CD4+ T cells from peripheral blood mononuclear cells, taken in the third trimester of pregnancy. The source is a female donor with multiple sclerosis, enrolled in a pregnancy study.

This chain uses TRBV6-1 with TRBJ2-7, with 8 positions matching TRBD1. V gave up 1 base and J gave up 6 bases; unmatched junction bases: 5. CDR1 MNHNS and CDR2 SASEGT come from the germline V gene. This CDR3 is 14 amino acids long. The CDR3, as DNA: TGTGCCAGCAGTGAAGTTCGACAGGGGACCGAGCAGTACTTC. Translated, it gives CASSEVRQGTEQYF.

This clone appeared a single time. The rearrangement joins TRBV28 to TRBJ1-1, with 7 bases lining up with TRBD1. With V trimmed by 5 bases and J by 0 bases, 6 bases remained unmatched. CDR1 and CDR2 (germline): MDHEN, SYDVKM. The CDR3 is 15 residues long. The CDR3: CASSLTGQLNTEAFF. The CDR3 coding sequence is TGTGCCAGCAGTCTCACGGGACAGTTGAACACTGAAGCTTTCTTT.

The chain employs TRBV6-1 and TRBJ2-7, with TRBD2 matching over 9 bases. The CDR3 has 15 amino acids. Losses at the gene ends were 1 base for V and 2 bases for J; bases not matched to a gene: 3. CDR1 and CDR2 from the germline V gene are MNHNS and SASEGT. The CDR3 bases are TGTGCCAGCAGTGAAGAGGGACTAGCCCCCTACGAGCAGTACTTC. Protein: CASSEEGLAPYEQYF.

The V call is TRBV5-1, the J call TRBJ2-1; 9 bases line up with TRBD2. V gave up 0 bases and J gave up 0 bases; unmatched junction bases: 7. The CDR3 extends over 18 amino acids. Germline V gives CDR1 SGHRS, CDR2 YFSETQ. CDR3 sequence: CASSLASGASSSYNEQFF. The CDR3 bases are TGCGCCAGCAGCTTGGCTAGCGGGGCCTCTAGCTCCTACAATGAGCAGTTCTTC.

This rearrangement joins TRBV15 to TRBJ2-1; TRBD1 might be the D (6 bases). V gave up 1 base and J gave up 5 bases, with 6 bases separating them. Germline V gives CDR1 LNHNV, CDR2 YYDKDF (reference sequence). The CDR3 contains 13 residues. The CDR3 sequence: CATSRGQDNEQFF. The CDR3, as DNA: TGTGCCACCAGCAGAGGACAGGACAATGAGCAGTTCTTC.

The chain has TRBV29-1 and TRBJ2-7, with a tentative D call TRBD1 (6 bases). The ends were cut back, 4 bases at V and 3 bases at J, with 16 bases in the middle. This CDR3 is 14 amino acids long. The germline gives CDR1 SQVTM, CDR2 ANQGSEA. CDR3 nucleotide sequence: TGCAGCGTTGCTAGCCCAAACAGGGTCTACGAGCAGTACTTC. This encodes CSVASPNRVYEQYF.

The rearrangement links TRBV27 to TRBJ2-1, with TRBD2 as a possible D gene (5 bases). CDR1 is MNHEY, CDR2 SMNVEV, per germline (reference sequence). The CDR3 has 13 amino acids. The ends were cut back, 2 bases at V and 8 bases at J, with 10 bases in the middle. Here the CDR3 reads CASSLPGRHEQFF. The CDR3 bases are TGTGCCAGCAGTTTACCGGGAAGGCATGAGCAGTTCTTC.

This chain connects TRBV5-1 to TRBJ1-2; 8 positions agree with TRBD1. The J segment lost 4 bases and the V segment lost 2 bases, leaving 7 bases of the junction unmatched. The CDR3 loop spans 15 amino acids. Germline loops: CDR1 SGHRS, CDR2 YFSETQ. The CDR3 reads CASSFTSGGPYGYTF. CDR3 bases: TGCGCCAGCAGCTTCACGTCAGGGGGCCCCTATGGCTACACCTTC.

The V gene is TRBV9, the J gene TRBJ1-5; D gene uncertain. CDR3 length: 15 amino acids. Germline assignment: CDR1 SGDLS and CDR2 YYNGEE. With 2 bases removed from V and 0 bases from J, the gap between germline ends came to 9 bases. The CDR3 protein is CASSVGDSSNQPQHF. The CDR3 DNA reads as TGTGCCAGCAGCGTCGGGGATTCTAGCAATCAGCCCCAGCATTTT. The full variable domain, completed using reference TRBV9 and TRBJ1-5, is DSGVTQTPKHLITATGQRVTLRCSPRSGDLSVYWYQQSLDQGLQFLIQYYNGEERAKGNILERFSAQQFPDLHSELNLSSLELGDSALYFCASSVGDSSNQPQHFGDGTRLSIL.

With regard to this clone: In the same sample, other DNA sequences code for this CDR3. The chain couples TRBV19 to TRBJ1-2; D perhaps matches TRBD1 (5 bases). The germline V gene has CDR1 LNHDA and CDR2 SQIVND (reference sequence). The CDR3 extends over 13 amino acids. V lost 5 bases to trimming and J lost 7 bases, with 14 bases between them. For the CDR3, the DNA is TGTGCCAGTAGTTTATTAGGGGATCGTGGCTACACCTTC. This sequence encodes CASSLLGDRGYTF.

The chain is built from TRBV7-6 and TRBJ1-6, with 9 bases lining up with TRBD1. The V and J ends lost 3 bases and 9 bases, in that order; junction bases with no gene match: 9. The CDR3 consists of 16 residues. The V gene's germline CDR1 is SGHVS and CDR2 FNYEAQ. The CDR3 DNA reads TGTGCCAGCAGCTTGGACGTACAGGGGGCATTTTCACCCCTCCACTTT. Protein: CASSLDVQGAFSPLHF.

The genes are TRBV6-1 and TRBJ1-5, with a weak D call TRBD1 (5 bases). V lost 3 bases and J 1 base, leaving 10 bases between the germline ends. Looked up from germline, CDR1 is MNHNS and CDR2 is SASEGT. This CDR3 is 15 amino acids long. The CDR3 region is CASSDQGGSNQPQHF. CDR3 coding DNA: TGTGCCAGCAGTGACCAGGGAGGGAGCAATCAGCCCCAGCATTTT.

This rearrangement joins TRBV2 to TRBJ2-7; no clear D. Trimming took off 3 bases at V and 2 bases at J, with 11 bases between the two ends. The germline gives CDR1 SNHLY, CDR2 FYNNEI. CDR3 size: 14 residues. Here the CDR3 reads CASSEERIPYEQYF. The CDR3 DNA reads as TGTGCCAGCAGTGAGGAGAGGATACCCTACGAGCAGTACTTC.

V gene TRBV7-2 combines with J gene TRBJ2-1; possibly TRBD1 for D (5 bases). V was clipped by 6 bases and J by 3 bases, with 12 bases between them. The CDR3 sequence is 14 residues long. Germline CDR1 is SGHTA and CDR2 is FQGNSA. The CDR3 nucleotides are TGTGCCAGCAGGCCAGGAGACAGCTACAATGAGCAGTTCTTC. Its translation is CASRPGDSYNEQFF.

This rearrangement joins TRBV2 to TRBJ2-1, with 9 bases matching TRBD1. The V gene's germline CDR1 is SNHLY and CDR2 FYNNEI. The trim removed 5 bases at V and 7 bases at J, leaving 12 bases unmatched. The CDR3 spans 16 residues. The CDR3 region has the DNA TGTGCCAGCAGTAAAGGGGGGACAGGGCGTAGGAATGAGCAGTTCTTC. Its protein is CASSKGGTGRRNEQFF.

The rearrangement links TRBV19 to TRBJ2-1; TRBD1 matches at 12 bases. CDR3 length: 17 amino acids. CDR1 LNHDA and CDR2 SQIVND come from the germline V gene (reference sequence). The V and J ends lost 7 bases and 9 bases, in that order; junction bases with no gene match: 16. This chain's CDR3 is CASKKEPGQGASGEQFF. DNA for the CDR3: TGTGCCAGTAAAAAAGAACCGGGACAGGGGGCTAGTGGTGAGCAGTTCTTC.

The V call is TRBV5-1, the J call TRBJ2-1; tentative D call: TRBD2 (6 bases). The V end lost 3 bases, the J end lost 7 bases, and 14 bases lay between the germline ends. The CDR3 has 14 amino acids. Germline V gene lookup returns CDR1 SGHRS and CDR2 YFSETQ. The CDR3 spells CASSSPGLHNEQFF. As DNA, the CDR3 is TGCGCCAGCAGCTCGCCGGGACTGCATAATGAGCAGTTCTTC.

The V gene is TRBV6-1, the J gene TRBJ1-5; D is unresolved. Trimming took 6 bases from V and 9 from J, leaving 12 bases between them. From germline, CDR1 is MNHNS and CDR2 SASEGT. This CDR3 contains 12 residues. CDR3 loop: CASSLSTRPQHF. The DNA of the CDR3 is TGTGCCAGCAGCTTATCGACAAGGCCCCAGCATTTT.

The chain uses TRBV9 and TRBJ2-1; a possible D gene is TRBD2 (6 bases). The CDR3 runs 14 residues. The germline V gene has CDR1 SGDLS and CDR2 YYNGEE. The V end was cut by 2 bases, the J end by 4 bases, with 10 bases between. Here the CDR3 reads CASSVASEYNEQFF. The DNA for the CDR3 is TGTGCCAGCAGCGTGGCTAGCGAATACAATGAGCAGTTCTTC.

The rearrangement uses TRBV4-3 and TRBJ2-7; tentatively, D is TRBD1 (5 bases). Trimming shortened V by 1 base and J by 1 base, and 11 bases separated the two germline ends. Germline CDR1 is LGHNA and CDR2 is YSLEER. The CDR3 runs 15 residues. The DNA of the CDR3 is TGCGCCAGCAGCCAAGTCACAGGTCCTTCCTACGAGCAGTACTTC. Translated, it gives CASSQVTGPSYEQYF.

The genes are TRBV5-1 and TRBJ2-4; D ambiguous. V shed 0 bases and J shed 2 bases, with 12 bases lying between them. Germline values: CDR1 SGHRS, CDR2 YFSETQ. The CDR3 contains 16 residues. The CDR3 region is CASSLGLAEPKNIQYF. The CDR3 DNA is TGCGCCAGCAGCTTGGGCCTGGCGGAGCCCAAAAACATTCAGTACTTC.